The rows below give T cell receptor beta chains drawn from one sample of a study of CD8+ T cells in alopecia areata. The data were produced by immunoSEQ multiplex PCR, yet TCRdb's version contains in-frame clones alone and is incomplete. The data hold around 100,000 clones, with 45% to 65% observed a single time. The material was CD4+ T cells sorted from blood, obtained at week 24, from a patient treated with tofacitinib. The receptors originated from a human donor with alopecia areata. Each CDR3 is given with its conserved first and last residue. The D gene is left open where the match is weak. Some rows mark clone size as missing; the rest say once, few, many or name a class of expanded clone.

J gene | V gene | clone size | D gene | CDR3 protein | CDR3 DNA
TRBJ1-5 | TRBV27 | . | . | CASSPMTSGNQPQHF | TGTGCCAGCAGTCCCATGACAAGCGGTAATCAGCCCCAGCATTTT
TRBJ2-3 | TRBV4-3 | . | . | CASSPTGSLPHF | TGCGCCAGCAGCCCTACCGGGTCCCTGCCGCATTTT
TRBJ2-3 | TRBV25-1 | . | TRBD2 | CASSGKRATSGFTDTQYF | TGTGCCAGCAGTGGGAAAAGGGCGACTAGCGGGTTCACAGATACGCAGTATTTT
TRBJ2-2 | TRBV27 | . | . | CASSPRMATGELFF | TGTGCCAGCAGTCCCCGTATGGCCACCGGGGAGCTGTTTTTT
TRBJ2-4 | TRBV6-5 | few | TRBD2 | CASIGGDNIQYF | TGTGCCAGCATCGGGGGGGATAACATTCAGTACTTC
TRBJ2-3 | TRBV5-1 | . | TRBD2 | CASSLLAGGDTQYF | TGCGCCAGCAGCTTATTGGCGGGGGGAGATACGCAGTATTTT
TRBJ2-2 | TRBV7-9 | . | TRBD1 | CASSSQGAYTGELFF | TGTGCCAGCAGCTCTCAGGGGGCCTACACCGGGGAGCTGTTTTTT
TRBJ2-1 | TRBV18 | . | . | CASSTTTLANEQFF | TGTGCCAGCTCAACAACCACCCTAGCGAATGAGCAGTTCTTC
TRBJ2-6 | TRBV7-2 | . | TRBD1 | CASSQQSGTGAGANVLTF | TGTGCCAGCAGCCAGCAGAGCGGGACAGGGGCTGGGGCCAACGTCCTGACTTTC
TRBJ2-7 | TRBV5-1 | . | . | CASSLGTSGAYEQYF | TGCGCCAGCAGCTTAGGAACGAGCGGCGCCTACGAGCAGTACTTC
TRBJ2-5 | TRBV2 | . | TRBD1 | CASSGDRGRETQYF | TGTGCCAGCAGTGGTGACAGGGGGCGGGAGACCCAGTACTTC
TRBJ2-3 | TRBV29-1 | . | . | CSVAGAPQPDTQYF | TGCAGCGTTGCGGGGGCCCCTCAGCCAGATACGCAGTATTTT
TRBJ2-3 | TRBV5-1 | . | . | CASSPDYEGDTQYF | TGCGCCAGCAGCCCGGACTACGAAGGAGATACGCAGTATTTT
TRBJ1-2 | TRBV14 | few | . | CASSRGGYTF | TGTGCCAGCAGCAGGGGTGGCTACACCTTC
TRBJ1-4 | TRBV4-3 | . | . | CASSPLPTGGEKLFF | TGCGCCAGCAGCCCCTTACCCACTGGGGGTGAAAAACTGTTTTTT
TRBJ2-2 | TRBV7-2 | few | . | CASSFLGWGTGELFF | TGTGCCAGCAGCTTTTTAGGGTGGGGAACCGGGGAGCTGTTTTTT
TRBJ1-4 | TRBV7-9 | few | . | CASSHGRGNGKLFF | TGTGCCAGCAGTCATGGGAGGGGGAACGGAAAACTGTTTTTT
TRBJ2-4 | TRBV5-1 | . | TRBD1 | CASSLPPGQGPSDIQYF | TGCGCCAGCAGCTTGCCGCCGGGACAGGGCCCCTCCGACATTCAGTACTTC
TRBJ2-5 | TRBV4-3 | . | . | CASSQEAGYRETQYF | TGCGCCAGCAGCCAAGAGGCGGGGTATAGAGAGACCCAGTACTTC
TRBJ1-6 | TRBV11-2 | . | . | CASSPQGNSPLHF | TGTGCCAGCAGCCCGCAAGGGAATTCACCCCTCCACTTT
TRBJ1-1 | TRBV7-9 | . | . | CASSTRDASQAFF | TGTGCCAGCAGTACCCGGGACGCCTCTCAAGCTTTCTTT
TRBJ2-5 | TRBV6-6 | few | . | CASSFSGDRLETQYF | TGTGCCAGCAGTTTTAGCGGGGACAGATTAGAGACCCAGTACTTC
TRBJ2-5 | TRBV5-1 | . | . | CASSPLMGETQYF | TGCGCCAGCAGCCCGCTCATGGGGGAGACCCAGTACTTC
TRBJ1-2 | TRBV27 | . | . | CASSLSRYGDYGYTF | TGTGCCAGCAGTTTATCCCGGTATGGAGACTATGGCTACACCTTC
TRBJ2-3 | TRBV9 | . | . | CASSVVSTDTQYF | TGTGCCAGCAGCGTAGTGAGCACAGATACGCAGTATTTT
TRBJ2-5 | TRBV7-7 | . | TRBD1 | CATQGAGETQYF | TGTGCTACACAGGGGGCGGGAGAGACCCAGTACTTC
TRBJ2-7 | TRBV9 | few | TRBD2 | CASSVGGGGAYEQYF | TGTGCCAGCAGCGTAGGCGGTGGGGGGGCCTACGAGCAGTACTTC
TRBJ1-6 | TRBV5-1 | . | . | CASSFTETNSPLHF | TGCGCCAGCAGCTTTACAGAGACTAATTCACCCCTCCACTTT
TRBJ2-3 | TRBV2 | . | TRBD2 | CASSPGLVTQYF | TGTGCCAGCAGTCCGGGACTAGTTACACAGTATTTT
TRBJ2-1 | TRBV7-8 | . | TRBD2 | CASSWGLANNEQFF | TGTGCCAGCAGCTGGGGACTAGCGAACAATGAGCAGTTCTTC
TRBJ1-4 | TRBV7-2 | few | . | CASSRRLYEKLFF | TGTGCCAGCTCCCGGAGACTGTATGAAAAACTGTTTTTT
TRBJ1-2 | TRBV5-1 | . | . | CASSLEGRLDYGYTF | TGCGCCAGCAGCTTGGAGGGCAGGTTGGACTATGGCTACACCTTC
TRBJ1-1 | TRBV29-1 | few | TRBD1 | CSVDGDSSVAFF | TGCAGCGTGGACGGGGACAGTAGTGTCGCTTTCTTT
TRBJ1-1 | TRBV2 | . | . | CASSLQGLAAFF | TGTGCCAGCAGCCTTCAAGGATTGGCGGCTTTCTTT
TRBJ2-1 | TRBV19 | . | . | CASSTDSRGASYNEQFF | TGTGCCAGTAGTACCGACTCACGAGGGGCAAGCTACAATGAGCAGTTCTTC
TRBJ1-2 | TRBV15 | few | . | CATSRTGTDYGYTF | TGTGCCACCAGCAGAACCGGGACCGATTATGGCTACACCTTC
TRBJ2-3 | TRBV10-3 | medium-sized | . | CAISDRVTDTQYF | TGTGCCATCAGTGACAGGGTCACAGATACGCAGTATTTT
TRBJ1-2 | TRBV30 | . | . | CAWSDGRRGYTF | TGTGCCTGGAGTGATGGACGGCGGGGCTACACCTTC
TRBJ1-2 | TRBV29-1 | . | TRBD1 | CSAGTDLYGYTF | TGCAGCGCAGGGACAGACCTCTATGGCTACACCTTC
TRBJ2-3 | TRBV5-1 | few | . | CASSLEGSRTDTQYF | TGCGCCAGCAGCTTGGAGGGGTCCCGCACAGATACGCAGTATTTT
TRBJ2-1 | TRBV19 | once | . | CASSIDGDPGGDEQFF | TGTGCCAGTAGTATAGATGGGGATCCGGGGGGCGATGAGCAGTTCTTC
TRBJ1-4 | TRBV30 | . | TRBD1 | CAWSPGTGSNLFF | TGTGCCTGGAGTCCGGGGACAGGGTCGAATTTGTTTTTT
TRBJ2-3 | TRBV25-1 | . | . | CASSSKVGGSTDTQYF | TGTGCCAGCAGCTCAAAAGTGGGGGGAAGCACAGATACGCAGTATTTT
TRBJ1-1 | TRBV19 | . | . | CALQGWGNQAFF | TGTGCCCTCCAGGGATGGGGAAATCAAGCTTTCTTT
TRBJ1-3 | TRBV6-5 | . | . | CASSYQMSNSGNTIYF | TGTGCCAGCAGTTACCAGATGAGTAACTCTGGAAACACCATATATTTT
TRBJ2-6 | TRBV29-1 | . | . | CSVGGFNSGANVLTF | TGCAGCGTTGGCGGCTTTAACTCTGGGGCCAACGTCCTGACTTTC
TRBJ1-2 | TRBV4-3 | . | TRBD1 | CASSQDLQGRGGYGYTF | TGCGCCAGCAGCCAAGACCTACAGGGGCGGGGGGGCTATGGCTACACCTTC
TRBJ2-7 | TRBV7-3 | few | TRBD2 | CASRGDGDYEQYF | TGTGCCAGCCGGGGGGACGGAGACTACGAGCAGTACTTC
TRBJ2-5 | TRBV5-1 | few | TRBD2 | CASSPAGTSEVETQYF | TGCGCCAGCAGCCCAGCTGGGACTAGCGAGGTGGAGACCCAGTACTTC
TRBJ1-6 | TRBV5-1 | . | . | CASRLGDSPLHF | TGCGCCAGCAGACTCGGAGATTCACCCCTCCACTTT
TRBJ1-2 | TRBV5-1 | few | . | CASSLDIYGYTF | TGCGCCAGCAGCTTGGACATCTATGGCTACACCTTC